Shown below are 30 T cell receptor beta chains from a single sample sequenced in a study of post-analysis software for immune sequencing data. Whole-study results and caveats: In patients, TRBV5-6, TRBV5-1 and TRBV20-1 belonged to five TRBV segments found more frequently than in controls.

Antigens for these TCRs are unknown. Incorporated into the TCR beta cDNA libraries were unique molecular identifiers, which served to reduce PCR and sequencing biases. Each CDR3 protein is one row after TCRdb ran MiXCR on the PCR reads. The sample includes roughly 620,000 distinct CDR3 sequences, about 40% of them seen just once. The sequenced sample was blood. These receptor sequences come from a girl between 5 and 17 years old with multiple sclerosis.

This clonotype is medium-sized in the sample. The V and J genes are TRBV6-4 and TRBJ2-3, with a weak D call TRBD1 (5 bases). V gave up 3 bases and J gave up 1 base, with 5 bases separating them. The V gene's germline CDR1 is MRHNA and CDR2 SNTAGT. CDR3 length: 13 residues. As DNA, the CDR3 is TGTGCCAGCAGTGAGACAGGCACAGATACGCAGTATTTT. Translated: CASSETGTDTQYF.

This clonotype appeared a few times. In DNA form, the CDR3 reads TGTGCCAGCAGCTTTTCTGGACAGGCAAGACCCCCCTACAATGAGCAGTTCTTC. Amino acids: CASSFSGQARPPYNEQFF. The chain recombines TRBV7-6 with TRBJ2-1; 7 nucleotides agree with TRBD1. CDR1 and CDR2 from the germline V gene are SGHVS and FNYEAQ. Trimming removed 3 bases from V and 2 bases from J; junction bases left unmatched: 13. This CDR3 is 18 amino acids long.

This CDR3 is CASSFASGGPQNTGELFF. CDR3 in DNA: TGTGCCAGCAGTTTTGCCAGCGGGGGGCCTCAGAACACCGGGGAGCTGTTTTTT. This rearrangement joins TRBV12-3 or TRBV12-4 to TRBJ2-2; 9 bases are shared with TRBD2. V trimming: 3 bases; J trimming: 1 base; junction bases outside the gene matches: 9. The CDR3 totals 18 residues.

The chain employs TRBV6-1 and TRBJ2-7; D may be TRBD1 (6 bases). The DNA end lines up better with TRBJ2-5; the J call may be wrong. Germline-derived CDR1 and CDR2 are MNHNS and SASEGT. This CDR3 has 16 amino acids. The CDR3 loop is CASISKGTPMRETQYF. CDR3 coding DNA: TGTGCCAGCATCTCAAAGGGGACACCTATGAGGGAGACCCAGTACTTC.

The rearrangement links TRBV5-6 to TRBJ2-4; D ambiguous. TRBJ2-5 explains the end of the DNA better; the J call may be wrong. Germline lookup yields CDR1 SGHDT and CDR2 YYEEEE. The CDR3 length is 13 residues. DNA of the CDR3: TGTGCCAGCAGCTTGCCCGCCCGGGAGACCCAGTACTTC. Its translation: CASSLPARETQYF.

The gene calls are TRBV9 and TRBJ2-3; D is unclear. CDR1 is SGDLS and CDR2 is YYNGEE in the germline V gene. Trimming took off 5 bases at V and 5 bases at J, with 6 bases between the two ends. This CDR3 spans 11 amino acids. The CDR3 coding sequence is TGTGCCAGCAGGGTCCAAGATACGCAGTATTTT. Translation: CASRVQDTQYF.

The gene calls are TRBV6-4 and TRBJ2-3; weak D call: TRBD1 (5 bases). Germline CDR1 is MRHNA and CDR2 is SNTAGT. The CDR3 length is 13 residues. The V and J ends lost 5 bases and 6 bases respectively, with 12 bases between them. DNA for the CDR3: TGTGCCAGCAGTCGGACACCTCTGGATACGCAGTATTTT. It translates to CASSRTPLDTQYF.

This clonotype was observed at least ten times. The chain couples TRBV15 to TRBJ2-7; a weak D match, TRBD2 (5 bases). This CDR3 has 14 amino acids. Trimming stripped 0 bases from V and 2 bases from J, with 8 bases between. The germline CDR1 and CDR2 sequences are LNHNV and YYDKDF (reference sequence). CDR3 DNA: TGTGCCACCAGCAGAGATCGGGGTCCCTACGAGCAGTACTTC. Translated: CATSRDRGPYEQYF.

This clonotype has just a few counts. The germline gene is not matched at one end of the junction; a read error may be the cause. The chain combines TRBV29-1 with TRBJ1-2; weak D call: TRBD1 (6 bases). The CDR3 spans 16 residues. CDR1 SQVTM and CDR2 ANQGSEA come from the germline V gene. The CDR3 region has the DNA TGCAGCGTGGAAGGGAGTTCCAGGGGCCATAACTATGGCTACACCTTC. It translates to CSVEGSSRGHNYGYTF.

This clonotype appeared many times. V usage is TRBV25-1 and J usage is TRBJ2-1; D unresolved. CDR1 is MGHDK and CDR2 is SYGVNS in the germline V gene. Trimming took 11 bases from V and 0 from J, leaving 5 bases between them. This CDR3 is 11 amino acids long. CDR3 sequence reads: CARSSYNEQFF. Written as DNA, the CDR3 is TGTGCCCGGAGCTCCTACAATGAGCAGTTCTTC.

This clonotype was seen a handful of times. The V and J genes are TRBV15 and TRBJ2-1; the match to TRBD1 covers 9 bases. The germline V gene encodes CDR1 LNHNV and CDR2 YYDKDF (reference sequence). The CDR3 runs 16 residues. After removal of 5 bases from V and 8 bases from J, the junction contained 13 bases not matched to a gene. The CDR3 region is CATSSPAGTGQDEQFF. The CDR3 region has the DNA TGTGCCACCAGCTCCCCCGCCGGGACAGGGCAGGATGAGCAGTTCTTC.

This rearrangement joins TRBV12-3 or TRBV12-4 to TRBJ1-5, with 8 bases matching TRBD1. Trimming removed 7 bases from V and 2 bases from J; junction bases left unmatched: 4. CDR3 length: 14 residues. For the CDR3, the DNA is TGTGCCAGCACTCCGACAGGGGGCAATCAGCCCCAGCATTTT. Protein: CASTPTGGNQPQHF.

This rearrangement joins TRBV5-1 to TRBJ2-7; 8 bases match TRBD1. From germline, CDR1 is SGHRS and CDR2 YFSETQ. The CDR3 has 15 residues. Germline trimming cut 0 bases from V and 0 bases from J; bases unmatched to any gene: 2. In DNA form, the CDR3 reads TGCGCCAGCAGCTTGGGGGACAGGAGCTCCTACGAGCAGTACTTC. It yields the protein CASSLGDRSSYEQYF.

This clonotype was detected a few times. The chain links TRBV3-1 to TRBJ1-2; 9 positions agree with TRBD1. The germline V gene has CDR1 LGHDT and CDR2 YNNKEL (reference sequence). V trimming: 1 base; J trimming: 7 bases; junction bases outside the gene matches: 7. There are 15 residues in the CDR3. CDR3 sequence: CASSQAGTGYSGYTF. The CDR3 DNA is TGTGCCAGCAGCCAAGCCGGGACAGGGTACAGTGGCTACACCTTC.

This clonotype was seen just once. The rearrangement uses TRBV5-1 and TRBJ2-4, with 7 bases matching TRBD1. Germline CDR1 is SGHRS and CDR2 is YFSETQ. CDR3 length: 12 amino acids. V shed 4 bases and J 8 bases; nucleotides not matched to a gene: 3. The CDR3 reads CASSITGDIQYF. The CDR3 DNA follows: TGCGCCAGCAGCATCACAGGGGACATTCAGTACTTC.

This clonotype was found a few times. The gene calls are TRBV20-1 and TRBJ2-3; a possible D gene is TRBD2 (5 bases). Trimming took off 7 bases at V and 4 bases at J, with 18 bases between the two ends. The CDR3 has 14 residues. Germline CDR1 reads DFQATT; CDR2 reads SNEGSKA (reference sequence). CDR3 coding DNA: TGCAGTGGAGCCAGCGGACGGTTTTCAGATACGCAGTATTTT. Translation gives CSGASGRFSDTQYF.

The gene calls are TRBV4-1 and TRBJ2-7, with TRBD2 matching over 8 bases. Per the germline V gene, CDR1 is MGHRA and CDR2 is YSYEKL. The V and J ends lost 4 bases and 0 bases, in that order; junction bases with no gene match: 2. This CDR3 contains 14 residues. The CDR3 reads CASSPAGDSYEQYF. For the CDR3, the DNA is TGCGCCAGCAGCCCAGCGGGGGACTCCTACGAGCAGTACTTC.

A few counts support this clonotype. The V gene is TRBV12-3 or TRBV12-4, the J gene TRBJ2-5; D not resolved. TRBJ2-7 matches the DNA end more closely, so the J call is doubtful. The CDR3 runs to 15 residues. CDR3 residues: CASSSPGPLEDEQYF. The CDR3 DNA is TGTGCCAGCAGTTCGCCGGGTCCTCTCGAGGACGAGCAGTACTTC.

This chain joins TRBV29-1 and TRBJ2-2, with 9 bases that match TRBD1. Germline trimming cut 4 bases from V and 7 bases from J; bases unmatched to any gene: 13. This CDR3 is 16 amino acids long. Germline V CDR1 and CDR2: SQVTM, ANQGSEA. CDR3 amino acids: CSVVSPGQGLYGELFF. The CDR3 DNA reads as TGCAGCGTTGTCAGCCCGGGACAGGGACTCTACGGGGAGCTGTTTTTT.

This chain links TRBV20-1 with TRBJ2-3, with 9 positions matching TRBD2. The length of the CDR3 is 17 residues. Germline assignment: CDR1 DFQATT and CDR2 SNEGSKA (reference sequence). J lost 2 bases, V lost 1 base, and 10 bases had no gene match. DNA for the CDR3: TGCAGTGCTAGAGGGCCCGGGACTAGCTGGGACACAGATACGCAGTATTTT. Its protein is CSARGPGTSWDTDTQYF.

This clonotype was picked up one time. The chain employs TRBV7-8 and TRBJ2-1, with a weak D call TRBD2 (5 bases). The CDR3 covers 15 residues. V lost 7 bases, J lost 8 bases, and 21 bases lay in between. The germline gives CDR1 SGHVS, CDR2 FQNEAQ. Here the CDR3 DNA reads TGTGCCAGCACCATAGGGCGGGCTATAGAATATGAGCAGTTCTTC. It codes for CASTIGRAIEYEQFF.

The J gene is TRBJ1-5, the V gene TRBV6-6, with no clear D. The CDR3 extends over 10 amino acids. The germline V gene encodes CDR1 MNHNY and CDR2 SVGAGI (reference sequence). Trimming took 8 bases from V and 11 from J, leaving 10 bases between them. CDR3 bases: TGTGCCAGCTTCGATGTGACCCAGCATTTT. This codes for CASFDVTQHF.

V usage is TRBV12-3 or TRBV12-4 and J usage is TRBJ2-1, with D unclear. V lost 5 bases to trimming and J lost 8 bases, with 13 bases between them. The CDR3 is made up of 13 amino acids. The CDR3 region is CASSPSYIDEQFF. The CDR3 DNA reads TGTGCCAGCAGTCCCTCTTATATCGATGAGCAGTTCTTC.

The rearrangement uses TRBV5-1 and TRBJ2-5, with 7 bases aligning to TRBD1. Per germline, CDR1 SGHRS and CDR2 YFSETQ. The length of the CDR3 is 16 residues. The J segment lost 3 bases and the V segment lost 4 bases, leaving 12 bases of the junction unmatched. The CDR3 DNA reads as TGCGCCAGCAGCCTAGGGACAGCCCGACGGGAAGAGACCCAGTACTTC. Protein sequence: CASSLGTARREETQYF. Full variable domain (outside the CDR3, taken from reference TRBV5-1 and TRBJ2-5): KAGVTQTPRYLIKTRGQQVTLSCSPISGHRSVSWYQQTPGQGLQFLFEYFSETQRNKGNFPGRFSGRQFSNSRSEMNVSTLELGDSALYLCASSLGTARREETQYFGPGTRLLVL.

The genes are TRBV12-3 or TRBV12-4 and TRBJ2-5; D not certain. V lost 8 bases to trimming and J lost 0 bases, with 10 bases between them. The CDR3 is 13 amino acids. CDR3 coding DNA: TGTGCCAGCGGGGATGGGTACCAAGAGACCCAGTACTTC. Translating it yields CASGDGYQETQYF.

This clonotype occurred many times. The chain links TRBV29-1 to TRBJ1-2, with D perhaps TRBD1 (5 bases). The CDR3 runs to 11 residues. Germline loops: CDR1 SQVTM, CDR2 ANQGSEA. Trimming took off 8 bases at V and 8 bases at J, with 15 bases between the two ends. As DNA, the CDR3 is TGCAGCTCCGAGGGGCCAAGGGGCTACACCTTC. This gives the protein CSSEGPRGYTF.

This chain joins TRBV6-1 and TRBJ2-4, with D hard to call. Judging by the DNA end, TRBJ2-7 fits better; the J call may be wrong. The CDR3 totals 14 residues. Germline V gives CDR1 MNHNS, CDR2 SASEGT. CDR3 sequence: CASSEREGRYEQYF. The DNA of the CDR3 is TGTGCCAGCAGTGAAAGGGAAGGGCGGTACGAGCAGTACTTC.

The rearrangement joins TRBV6-6 to TRBJ2-6; D gene uncertain. The germline gives CDR1 MNHNY, CDR2 SVGAGI (reference sequence). The CDR3 consists of 16 residues. V was clipped by 0 bases and J by 0 bases, with 6 bases between them. The CDR3 sequence is CASSYSRDSGANVLTF. The CDR3, as DNA: TGTGCCAGCAGTTACTCGCGTGACTCTGGGGCCAACGTCCTGACTTTC.

The chain carries TRBV5-1 and TRBJ2-7, with D maybe TRBD2 (6 bases). The CDR3 runs 16 residues. CDR1 and CDR2 (germline): SGHRS, YFSETQ. Between the trimmed V and J ends, which lost 0 bases and 0 bases, there was a span of 13 bases. As DNA, the CDR3 is TGCGCCAGCAGCTTGGGGTCCGGGACTCTCTCCTACGAGCAGTACTTC. Encoded protein: CASSLGSGTLSYEQYF.

The CDR3 loop reads CSVSTNSQYNEQFF. CDR3 sequence (DNA): TGCAGCGTTTCTACCAACTCTCAATACAATGAGCAGTTCTTC. This chain connects TRBV29-1 to TRBJ2-1; D is unclear. Trimming took off 5 bases at V and 4 bases at J, with 15 bases between the two ends. The CDR3 covers 14 residues. From germline, CDR1 is SQVTM and CDR2 ANQGSEA.